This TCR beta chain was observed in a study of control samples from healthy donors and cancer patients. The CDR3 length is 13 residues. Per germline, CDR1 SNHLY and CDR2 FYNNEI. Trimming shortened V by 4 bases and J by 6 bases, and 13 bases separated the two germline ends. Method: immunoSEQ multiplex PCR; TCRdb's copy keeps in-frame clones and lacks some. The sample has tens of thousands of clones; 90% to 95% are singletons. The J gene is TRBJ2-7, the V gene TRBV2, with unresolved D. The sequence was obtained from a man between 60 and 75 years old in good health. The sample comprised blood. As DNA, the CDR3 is TGTGCCAGCAGTGCAGAAGGGATCGGCGAGCAGTACTTC. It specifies CASSAEGIGEQYF.